This TCR beta chain was retrieved from a study of blood T cells in healthy people across ages. The germline CDR1 and CDR2 sequences are SNHLY and FYNNEI. The CDR3 length is 15 residues. The donors, aged about 6 to 90, were healthy Caucasians from Russia. PBMCs, at least 7 million per sample, were isolated. This clonotype came up once. One junction end disagrees with the germline gene, perhaps due to a read error. The use of a sample-barcoded 5' primer and a J-beta primer mix characterized a second PCR of about 7 to 12 cycles. Each CDR3 protein is one row after TCRdb ran MiXCR on the 5' RACE reads. Of 1,300,000 or so distinct CDR3 sequences listed, around 59% are singletons.

This clonotype was sampled from a man aged 18 to 29 in good health. The sequencing input was blood. The chain is built from TRBV2 and TRBJ2-3; D may correspond to TRBD1 or TRBD2 (5 bases each). The CDR3 is CASREAGGVLDTQYF. The CDR3 region has the DNA TGTGCCAGCAGGGAAGCTGGGGGAGTTCTGGATACGCAGTATTTT.